These T cell receptor beta chains were read from a single sample in a study of OX40 agonist ivuxolimab in advanced cancers. Assay used: immunoSEQ multiplex PCR; TCRdb lists only in-frame clones, some missing. The table includes roughly 35,000 clones, almost 85% detected once. The material was CD4+ or CD8+ T cells sorted from blood, obtained in a trial of the OX40 agonist ivuxolimab. These receptors were collected from an adult with an advanced solid tumor such as melanoma, head and neck, liver or kidney cancer. The CDR3 runs from the conserved cysteine through the conserved F or W. A D gene is named only where the DNA matches it firmly. The size entry is marked missing in some rows and otherwise reads once, few, many or a size class.

abundance,v_gene,d_gene,j_gene,CDR3aa,CDR3nt
NA,TRBV2,NA,TRBJ2-7,CASRAGSSYEQYF,TGTGCCAGCAGGGCAGGGAGCTCCTACGAGCAGTACTTC
few,TRBV2,TRBD2,TRBJ2-3,CASRWTSGKEYF,TGTGCCAGCAGGTGGACTAGCGGGAAAGAGTATTTT
NA,TRBV11-2,TRBD2,TRBJ2-7,CASSLAGGSYEQYF,TGTGCCAGCAGCTTAGCGGGAGGCTCCTACGAGCAGTACTTC
NA,TRBV18,NA,TRBJ2-7,CASSPPEGEQYF,TGTGCCAGCTCACCACCCGAGGGGGAGCAGTACTTC
NA,TRBV11-2,NA,TRBJ1-4,CASSFRQEGGKLFF,TGTGCCAGCAGCTTTAGACAGGAAGGTGGAAAACTGTTTTTT
once,TRBV19,NA,TRBJ2-1,CASSMWGSSSYNEQFF,TGTGCCAGTAGTATGTGGGGGTCTAGCTCCTACAATGAGCAGTTCTTC
NA,TRBV25-1,NA,TRBJ2-7,CASSETHYEQYF,TGTGCCAGCAGTGAGACCCACTACGAGCAGTACTTC
NA,TRBV30,TRBD2,TRBJ2-5,CAWSGYGGWETQYF,TGTGCCTGGAGTGGGTACGGGGGGTGGGAGACCCAGTACTTC
NA,TRBV19,TRBD2,TRBJ2-7,CASSIEPGGYEQYF,TGTGCCAGTAGTATCGAACCGGGAGGATACGAGCAGTACTTC
few,TRBV5-4,NA,TRBJ2-5,CASSLGLGRETQYF,TGTGCCAGCAGCTTGGGACTGGGGCGGGAGACCCAGTACTTC
NA,TRBV2,TRBD1,TRBJ1-5,CASSGQGNQPQHF,TGTGCCAGCAGCGGACAGGGCAATCAGCCCCAGCATTTT
NA,TRBV10-1,NA,TRBJ1-1,CASSDHGTEAFF,TGCGCCAGCAGTGACCATGGCACTGAAGCTTTCTTT
NA,TRBV29-1,NA,TRBJ2-5,CSVAGEETQYF,TGCAGCGTTGCAGGGGAAGAGACCCAGTACTTC
few,TRBV19,TRBD2,TRBJ2-3,CASSKRGGRYTDTQYF,TGTGCCAGTAGTAAGCGGGGGGGCCGATACACAGATACGCAGTATTTT
NA,TRBV6-1,NA,TRBJ1-1,CASSMQGSTEAFF,TGTGCCAGCAGTATGCAGGGGTCAACTGAAGCTTTCTTT
NA,TRBV6-1,NA,TRBJ1-1,CASSKNTGRTEAFF,TGTGCCAGCAGTAAAAATACAGGGAGAACTGAAGCTTTCTTT
NA,TRBV5-1,NA,TRBJ1-6,CASSLGGNSPLHF,TGCGCCAGCAGCTTGGGGGGGAATTCACCCCTCCACTTT
once,TRBV19,TRBD1,TRBJ2-2,CASRLDRGTGELFF,TGTGCCAGTAGACTTGACAGGGGAACCGGGGAGCTGTTTTTT
NA,TRBV11-3,NA,TRBJ2-1,CASSFKGSSYNEQFF,TGTGCCAGCAGCTTTAAGGGGAGCTCCTACAATGAGCAGTTCTTC
NA,TRBV5-4,NA,TRBJ2-5,CASKHSIQETQYF,TGTGCCAGCAAGCACAGCATTCAAGAGACCCAGTACTTC
NA,TRBV10-1,NA,TRBJ2-2,CASSENGRAGELFF,TGCGCCAGCAGTGAGAACGGCCGGGCCGGGGAGCTGTTTTTT
NA,TRBV9,TRBD1,TRBJ2-5,CASSPRTGDKGTQYF,TGTGCCAGCAGCCCCCGGACAGGGGACAAGGGGACCCAGTACTTC
NA,TRBV7-9,NA,TRBJ2-3,CASSRSPTDTQYF,TGTGCCAGCAGCCGCAGCCCCACAGATACGCAGTATTTT
few,TRBV7-8,TRBD1,TRBJ2-1,CASSSKRTGPYNEQFF,TGTGCCAGCAGCTCAAAGAGGACAGGGCCTTACAATGAGCAGTTCTTC
NA,TRBV5-4,NA,TRBJ1-6,CASSLGGNSPLHF,TGTGCCAGCAGCTTGGGCGGCAATTCACCCCTCCACTTT
NA,TRBV28,NA,TRBJ1-4,CASAPRGSNEKLFF,TGTGCCAGCGCGCCGCGTGGCTCTAATGAAAAACTGTTTTTT
NA,TRBV11-2,NA,TRBJ1-1,CASSLPLKGGLMNTEAFF,TGTGCCAGCAGCTTACCTTTAAAAGGGGGACTAATGAACACTGAAGCTTTCTTT
NA,TRBV7-2,TRBD1,TRBJ1-4,CASSPQGAGEKLFF,TGTGCCAGCAGCCCTCAGGGGGCGGGTGAAAAACTGTTTTTT
few,TRBV27,NA,TRBJ2-1,CASGSEGSYNEQFF,TGTGCCAGCGGGTCCGAGGGGTCCTACAATGAGCAGTTCTTC
NA,TRBV5-4,TRBD2,TRBJ2-5,CASSLGGGLNSETQYF,TGTGCCAGCAGCTTGGGCGGGGGGCTAAATTCGGAGACCCAGTACTTC
NA,TRBV11-2,NA,TRBJ1-5,CASSFDGGNQPQHF,TGTGCCAGCAGCTTTGACGGCGGCAATCAGCCCCAGCATTTT
few,TRBV19,NA,TRBJ1-5,CASSIGGQGGQPQHF,TGTGCCAGTAGTATTGGTGGGCAGGGCGGACAGCCCCAGCATTTT
NA,TRBV5-1,TRBD1,TRBJ1-1,CASSSYRGQGKTEAFF,TGCGCCAGCAGCTCTTACAGGGGGCAGGGAAAGACTGAAGCTTTCTTT
few,TRBV5-5,NA,TRBJ1-1,CASRRWEANTEAFF,TGTGCCAGCAGGAGATGGGAGGCGAACACTGAAGCTTTCTTT
NA,TRBV9,NA,TRBJ2-3,CASSWSTDTQYF,TGTGCCAGCAGTTGGAGCACAGATACGCAGTATTTT
NA,TRBV6-1,NA,TRBJ1-1,CATNIMGEAFF,TGTGCCACTAATATCATGGGGGAAGCTTTCTTT
NA,TRBV7-8,TRBD1,TRBJ1-5,CASSTWTGGDNQPQHF,TGTGCCAGCAGCACCTGGACAGGGGGAGACAATCAGCCCCAGCATTTT
NA,TRBV7-8,TRBD2,TRBJ2-5,CASSLGGLAGVIKETQYF,TGTGCCAGCAGCTTAGGAGGACTAGCGGGGGTGATTAAAGAGACCCAGTACTTC
NA,TRBV12-5,NA,TRBJ2-4,CASGRDFRAKNIQYF,TGTGCTAGTGGTCGGGACTTCCGGGCCAAAAACATTCAGTACTTC
once,TRBV18,TRBD1,TRBJ1-6,CASGTGLSSYNSPLHF,TGTGCCAGTGGGACAGGGCTTAGCTCCTATAATTCACCCCTCCACTTT
NA,TRBV4-2,NA,TRBJ2-7,CASSQDSTGSYEQYF,TGTGCCAGCAGCCAAGACTCGACTGGATCCTACGAGCAGTACTTC
NA,TRBV30,NA,TRBJ1-5,CAWGQGARGQPQHF,TGTGCCTGGGGCCAGGGCGCCAGGGGCCAGCCCCAGCATTTT
NA,TRBV5-1,TRBD2,TRBJ2-5,CASSRTSGGETQYF,TGCGCCAGCAGCAGGACTAGCGGGGGGGAGACCCAGTACTTC
NA,TRBV7-9,NA,TRBJ2-2,CASRLGNTGELFF,TGTGCCAGCAGACTAGGGAACACCGGGGAGCTGTTTTTT
NA,TRBV28,NA,TRBJ1-2,CASSLLGGNGYTF,TGTGCCAGCAGTTTATTAGGTGGTAATGGCTACACCTTC
NA,TRBV28,NA,TRBJ2-7,CASSLGSRGGNYEQYF,TGTGCCAGCAGTTTGGGAAGCAGGGGGGGAAACTACGAGCAGTACTTC
NA,TRBV7-2,NA,TRBJ2-1,CASSLLGLSYNEQFF,TGTGCCAGCAGCTTACTAGGTCTCTCCTACAATGAGCAGTTCTTC
NA,TRBV27,NA,TRBJ2-7,CASSLVSGTYEQYF,TGTGCCAGCAGTTTAGTGTCAGGGACCTACGAGCAGTACTTC
NA,TRBV14,NA,TRBJ2-1,CASSQDRVGEQFF,TGTGCCAGCAGCCAAGATAGGGTGGGTGAGCAGTTCTTC
NA,TRBV7-5,NA,TRBJ1-2,CARRTEEYTF,TGTGCCAGAAGGACCGAGGAGTACACCTTC
NA,TRBV7-3,NA,TRBJ2-1,CASSLMGAAYNEQFF,TGTGCCAGCAGCTTAATGGGGGCCGCCTACAATGAGCAGTTCTTC
NA,TRBV5-1,NA,TRBJ2-7,CASSISGGPYEQYF,TGCGCCAGCAGCATCTCCGGGGGCCCCTACGAGCAGTACTTC
NA,TRBV28,TRBD1,TRBJ1-5,CASSTRGRNQPQHF,TGTGCCAGCAGTACCAGGGGGCGCAATCAGCCCCAGCATTTT
NA,TRBV19,TRBD1,TRBJ1-5,CASSPGQVYQPQHF,TGTGCCAGTAGTCCAGGACAGGTCTATCAGCCCCAGCATTTT
NA,TRBV5-1,NA,TRBJ1-4,CASSLDGVNEKLFF,TGCGCCAGCAGCTTGGACGGTGTTAATGAAAAACTGTTTTTT
NA,TRBV6-5,TRBD1,TRBJ1-5,CASSSTGGGRQPQHF,TGTGCCAGCAGTTCTACAGGGGGTGGGCGTCAGCCCCAGCATTTT
NA,TRBV19,NA,TRBJ2-1,CASSGAPFLGGFF,TGTGCCAGTAGCGGGGCCCCCTTTCTAGGAGGGTTCTTC
few,TRBV14,NA,TRBJ1-2,CASSQSGPAGYTF,TGTGCCAGCAGCCAGTCTGGCCCGGCTGGCTACACCTTC
NA,TRBV6-6,NA,TRBJ1-2,CASSDERQRYYGYTF,TGTGCCAGCAGTGACGAAAGGCAGCGATACTATGGCTACACCTTC